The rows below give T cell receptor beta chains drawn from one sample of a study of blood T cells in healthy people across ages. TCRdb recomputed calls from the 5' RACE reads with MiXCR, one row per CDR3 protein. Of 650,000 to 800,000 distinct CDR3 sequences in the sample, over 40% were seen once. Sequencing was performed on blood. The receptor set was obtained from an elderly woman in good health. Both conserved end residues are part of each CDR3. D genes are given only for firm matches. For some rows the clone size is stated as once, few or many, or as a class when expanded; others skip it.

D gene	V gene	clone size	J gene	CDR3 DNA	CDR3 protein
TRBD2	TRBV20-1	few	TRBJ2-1	TGCAGTGCTAGAGATCTAGCGCTAGCGGGAGGCCCTATCTCCTACAATGAGCAGTTCTTC	CSARDLALAGGPISYNEQFF
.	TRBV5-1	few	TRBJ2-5	TGCGCCAGCAGCTTTGGGCCGGAAGAGACCCAGTACTTC	CASSFGPEETQYF
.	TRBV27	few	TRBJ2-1	TGTGCCAGCACACAATCGAGGGCCCAGAGCTCCTACAATGAGCAGTTCTTC	CASTQSRAQSSYNEQFF
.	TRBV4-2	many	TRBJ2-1	TGTGCCAGCAGCCCCCGACTTCTAGCCGATGAGCAGTTCTTC	CASSPRLLADEQFF
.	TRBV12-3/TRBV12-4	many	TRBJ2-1	TGTGCCAGCAGTCAGGGTGAGGGGTTTCGCAATGAGCAGTTCTTC	CASSQGEGFRNEQFF
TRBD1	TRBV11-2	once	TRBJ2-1	TGTGCCAGCGGACAGGGGTTTGAGCAGTTCTTC	CASGQGFEQFF
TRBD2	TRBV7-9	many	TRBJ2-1	TGTGCCAGCAGCTCCGCGGCGGGACTAGCTCCCCATGAGCAGTTCTTC	CASSSAAGLAPHEQFF
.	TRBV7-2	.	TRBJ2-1	TGTGCCAGCAACTCAAACAACGGGCCATTGAGATGGAATGAGCAGTTCTTC	CASNSNNGPLRWNEQFF
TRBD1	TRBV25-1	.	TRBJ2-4	TGTGCCAGCAGTACTGTTGGGACAGGGGGCGTGGGAAACATTCAGTACTTC	CASSTVGTGGVGNIQYF
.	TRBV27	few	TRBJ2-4	TGTGCCAGCAGTTTTGGGTCCCAGTACTTC	CASSFGSQYF
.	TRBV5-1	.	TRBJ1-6	TGCGCCAGCAGCTTGGGTGCAAACTCGGGAATCCAGAATTCACCCCTCCACTTT	CASSLGANSGIQNSPLHF
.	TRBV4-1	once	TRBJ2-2	TGCGCCAGCAGCCCGAGACCCACAAACACCGGGGAGCTGTTTTTT	CASSPRPTNTGELFF
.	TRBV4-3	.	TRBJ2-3	TGCGCCAGTAGCCAAGAGAGGGCTTATGGGAGAGGATCGGATACGCAGTATTTT	CASSQERAYGRGSDTQYF
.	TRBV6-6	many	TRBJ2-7	TGTGCCAGCAGTTACGGAGGGGCGGTAAGCTACGGGCAGTACTTC	CASSYGGAVSYGQYF
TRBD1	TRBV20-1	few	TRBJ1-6	TGCAGTGCTAGAGTTGGGACAGAGAATTCACCCCTCCACTTT	CSARVGTENSPLHF
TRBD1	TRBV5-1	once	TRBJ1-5	TGCGCCAGCAGCTTAGCGACAGGGCCTAATCAGCCCCAGCATTTT	CASSLATGPNQPQHF
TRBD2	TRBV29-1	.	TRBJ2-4	TGCAGCGTTCAAGGGCTAGCGGGAGGGTGGGCCAAAAACATTCAGTACTTC	CSVQGLAGGWAKNIQYF
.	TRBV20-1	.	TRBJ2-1	TGCAGTGCTAGAGGGATTAATGAGCAGTTCTTC	CSARGINEQFF
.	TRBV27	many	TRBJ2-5	TGTGCCAGCAGTTTCGCAGGCCAAGAGACCCAGTACTTC	CASSFAGQETQYF
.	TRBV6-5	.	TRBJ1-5	TGTGCCAGCAGTGAGAATAATCAGCCCCAGCATTTT	CASSENNQPQHF
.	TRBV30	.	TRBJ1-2	TGTGCCTGGAGTGTACTTGGGAGGAGGTACACCTTC	CAWSVLGRRYTF
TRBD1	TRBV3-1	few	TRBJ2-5	TGTGCCAGCAGCCTCGGACAGGGGGCAGAAAAGACCCAGTACTTC	CASSLGQGAEKTQYF
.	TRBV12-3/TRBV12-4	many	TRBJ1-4	TGTGCCAGCAGTTTAGGTGCAACTAATGAAAAACTGTTTTTT	CASSLGATNEKLFF
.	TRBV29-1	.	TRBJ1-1	TGCAGCGTCGACGTTGTCGGCAGCGGTATGAACACTGAAGCTTTCTTT	CSVDVVGSGMNTEAFF
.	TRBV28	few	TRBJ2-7	TGTGCCAGCGGGGGCAGCTCCTACGAGCAGTACTTC	CASGGSSYEQYF
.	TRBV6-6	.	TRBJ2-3	TGTGCCAGCAGTCCTCGGAGGGGGCGCGGAATGCGGTATTTT	CASSPRRGRGMRYF
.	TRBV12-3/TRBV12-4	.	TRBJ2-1	TGTGCCAGCAGTGTATGGGGGGCGGGGGAGCAGTTCTTC	CASSVWGAGEQFF
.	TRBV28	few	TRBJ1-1	TGTGCCAGCAGTCCGTACAGGGAAACTGAAGCTTTCTTT	CASSPYRETEAFF
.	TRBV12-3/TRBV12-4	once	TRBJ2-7	TGTGCCAGCAGCAATCAACGCTCCTACAATGAGCAGTACTTC	CASSNQRSYNEQYF
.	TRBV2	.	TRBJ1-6	TGTGCCAGTATGGGACACCTCCTATGGAATTCACCCCTCCACTTT	CASMGHLLWNSPLHF
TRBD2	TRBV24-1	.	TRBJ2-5	TGTGCCACCAGTGATTCGGGAAAGACTAGCGGGATCCCCAATGAGCAGTACTTC	CATSDSGKTSGIPNEQYF
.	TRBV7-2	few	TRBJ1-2	TGTGCCAGCAGCTTAGATGGGGGCGATTTCGGTGGCTACACCTTC	CASSLDGGDFGGYTF
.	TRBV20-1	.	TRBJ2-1	TGCAGTGCTGAGTCGAATCTTTCGGGTGAGCAGTTCTTC	CSAESNLSGEQFF
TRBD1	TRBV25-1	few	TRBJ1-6	TGTGCCAGCAGCGGGCGGACAGGGAAATCACCCCTCCACTTT	CASSGRTGKSPLHF
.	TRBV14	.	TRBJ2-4	TGTGCCAGCAGCCTACCCTTCCCGGAGCAGTACTTC	CASSLPFPEQYF
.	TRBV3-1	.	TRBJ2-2	TGTGCCAGCAGCCAAGTTAGGAACACCGGGGAGCTGTTTTTT	CASSQVRNTGELFF
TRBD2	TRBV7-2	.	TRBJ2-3	TGTGCCAGCAACTTCCAGGGACTAGCGCCATCCACAGATACGCAGTATTTT	CASNFQGLAPSTDTQYF
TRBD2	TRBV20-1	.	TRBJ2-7	TGCAGTGCTGGGCTAGCGGGAGTTAATCACGAGCAGTACTTC	CSAGLAGVNHEQYF
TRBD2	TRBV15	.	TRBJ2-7	TGTGCCACCAGGACTAGCGACTACTACGAGCAGTACTTC	CATRTSDYYEQYF
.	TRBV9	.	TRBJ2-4	TGTGCCAGCAGCGGGGCCTCTGGTGGGTCCAAAAACATTCAGTACTTC	CASSGASGGSKNIQYF
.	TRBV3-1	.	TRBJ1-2	TGTGCCAGCAGCCAAATACAGGGATACGGCTACACCTTC	CASSQIQGYGYTF
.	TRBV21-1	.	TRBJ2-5	TGTGCCAGCAGCAAACAGGAAAAAGAGACCCAGTACTTC	CASSKQEKETQYF
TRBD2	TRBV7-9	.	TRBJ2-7	TGTGCCAGCAGACATTATAGCGGGAGGGCCTACCACGAGCAGTACTTC	CASRHYSGRAYHEQYF
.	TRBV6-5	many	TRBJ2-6	TGTGCCAGCAGTCCCCTACTCAAGGACGTCCTGACTTTC	CASSPLLKDVLTF
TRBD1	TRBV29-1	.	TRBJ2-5	TGCAGCGGGGGACAGGGACTGTCAGAGACCCAGTACTTC	CSGGQGLSETQYF
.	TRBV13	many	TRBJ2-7	TGTGCCAGCAGCTTACGAGGGCGCGACGAGCAGTACTTC	CASSLRGRDEQYF
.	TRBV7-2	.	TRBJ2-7	TGTGCCAGCAGCTTTACGGGCATTACGTGGACTGAGCAGTACTTC	CASSFTGITWTEQYF
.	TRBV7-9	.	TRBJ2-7	TGTGCCAGCAGCACGGGCTGGGGCGAGCAGTACTTC	CASSTGWGEQYF
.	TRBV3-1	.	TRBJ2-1	TGTGCCGGCAGCCGGGAGAACAATGAGCAGTTCTTC	CAGSRENNEQFF
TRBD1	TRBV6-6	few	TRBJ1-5	TGTGCCAGCAGTCCGGGACAGCTTCAGCCCCAGCATTTT	CASSPGQLQPQHF
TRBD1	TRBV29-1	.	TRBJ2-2	TGCAGCGTTACCGAAGGGCGCAGGGGGCTCTCGGGGGAGCTGTTTTTT	CSVTEGRRGLSGELFF
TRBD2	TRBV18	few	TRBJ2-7	TGTGCCAGCTCACCCGGACTAGACAGAGGAAGGGAGCAGTACTTC	CASSPGLDRGREQYF
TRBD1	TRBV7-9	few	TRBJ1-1	TGTGCCAGCAGCTTTGTCCAAGGGGGCACCACTGAAGCTTTCTTT	CASSFVQGGTTEAFF